The clone carrying this TCR beta chain was observed at least ten times. Its antigen remains unidentified. The iRepertoire nested amplicon-rescue multiplex PCR amplified TCR alpha and beta CDR3s from RNA. Tissue mRNA or PBMC total RNA, about 90-450 ng, went into one-step reverse transcription and amplification. Via MiXCR, TCRdb re-called the multiplex PCR reads, giving one row per CDR3 protein. Among roughly 100,000 distinct CDR3 sequences listed, around 28% were seen once. The data derive from a study of glioma-infiltrating T cells. Overall study findings and caveats: CDR3 overlap between tissue and blood was very small.

With 6 bases clipped from V and 5 bases from J, the junction kept 7 bases outside the gene matches. This CDR3 is 15 amino acids long. CDR1 DFQATT and CDR2 SNEGSKA come from the germline V gene (reference sequence). The TCR sequence derives from a human donor with low-grade glioma or glioblastoma, undergoing nonglioma brain surgery, or in good health (not recorded which). The V and J genes are TRBV20-1 and TRBJ2-3; 14 bases map to TRBD2. The sample taken for sequencing was glioma tissue, nonneoplastic brain tissue, or PBMCs (not recorded which). The CDR3 DNA is TGCAGTGCCCCGACTAGCGGGGGGGCTGTAGATACGCAGTATTTT. It specifies CSAPTSGGAVDTQYF.